Listed below are T cell receptor beta chains from one sample, sequenced in a study of shared clonotypes between healthy human individuals. Data came from immunoSEQ multiplex PCR; TCRdb stores just in-frame clones and leaves some out. The sample records 2 million to 2.5 million clones, approximately 96% being singletons. The specimen sequenced was naive CD4+ T cells sorted from blood. These receptors all stem from a man between 18 and 29 years old in good health. Each CDR3 is given with its conserved first and last residue. D genes are given only for firm matches.

J gene: TRBJ2-5
D gene: TRBD2
V gene: TRBV6-5
CDR3 protein: CASRIPGGPETQYF

J gene: TRBJ1-2
D gene: .
V gene: TRBV28
CDR3 protein: CASSFRSVFAQENGYTF

J gene: TRBJ2-1
D gene: .
V gene: TRBV11-2
CDR3 protein: CASSLVLVLVGEQFF

J gene: TRBJ1-5
D gene: .
V gene: TRBV28
CDR3 protein: CASSLRSQPQHF

J gene: TRBJ1-2
D gene: TRBD1
V gene: TRBV5-1
CDR3 protein: CASSREPQGDDYGYTF

J gene: TRBJ2-7
D gene: TRBD2
V gene: TRBV30
CDR3 protein: CAWSRLAGAYEQYF

J gene: TRBJ2-7
D gene: .
V gene: TRBV29-1
CDR3 protein: CSVEEGQRPYEQYF

J gene: TRBJ2-3
D gene: TRBD1
V gene: TRBV5-8
CDR3 protein: CASSPGQGGDTQYF

J gene: TRBJ2-1
D gene: TRBD1
V gene: TRBV5-1
CDR3 protein: CASSNGQGWHNEQFF

J gene: TRBJ2-7
D gene: TRBD1
V gene: TRBV6-5
CDR3 protein: CASSYATGAYEQYF

J gene: TRBJ2-7
D gene: .
V gene: TRBV6-5
CDR3 protein: CASSSYNPTYEQYF

J gene: TRBJ1-6
D gene: .
V gene: TRBV9
CDR3 protein: CASSVGQPNPPLHF

J gene: TRBJ2-7
D gene: TRBD1
V gene: TRBV5-1
CDR3 protein: CASSLGTGGEQYF

J gene: TRBJ2-2
D gene: TRBD2
V gene: TRBV7-9
CDR3 protein: CASSPSGLAGGGTGELFF

J gene: TRBJ2-7
D gene: .
V gene: TRBV5-5
CDR3 protein: CASSLRDNSYEQYF

J gene: TRBJ2-5
D gene: .
V gene: TRBV4-1
CDR3 protein: CASSQDPRLPYQETQYF

J gene: TRBJ1-1
D gene: .
V gene: TRBV6-1
CDR3 protein: CASSDSGYEAFF

J gene: TRBJ2-1
D gene: .
V gene: TRBV28
CDR3 protein: CASSLARLSNEQFF

J gene: TRBJ1-2
D gene: TRBD1
V gene: TRBV9
CDR3 protein: CASSPGTELYGYTF

J gene: TRBJ1-5
D gene: TRBD1
V gene: TRBV18
CDR3 protein: CASSTSRQGKVSGSNQPQHF

J gene: TRBJ2-6
D gene: .
V gene: TRBV18
CDR3 protein: CASSSNSGTKSSGANVLTF

J gene: TRBJ2-3
D gene: TRBD1
V gene: TRBV6-5
CDR3 protein: CASSYGQGAQTDTQYF

J gene: TRBJ2-5
D gene: .
V gene: TRBV2
CDR3 protein: CASRPGETQYF

J gene: TRBJ2-3
D gene: TRBD1
V gene: TRBV28
CDR3 protein: CASSLPRTGADTQYF

J gene: TRBJ2-7
D gene: .
V gene: TRBV5-6
CDR3 protein: CASSLRSSGAYEQYF

J gene: TRBJ1-1
D gene: .
V gene: TRBV25-1
CDR3 protein: CASSAARLNTEAFF